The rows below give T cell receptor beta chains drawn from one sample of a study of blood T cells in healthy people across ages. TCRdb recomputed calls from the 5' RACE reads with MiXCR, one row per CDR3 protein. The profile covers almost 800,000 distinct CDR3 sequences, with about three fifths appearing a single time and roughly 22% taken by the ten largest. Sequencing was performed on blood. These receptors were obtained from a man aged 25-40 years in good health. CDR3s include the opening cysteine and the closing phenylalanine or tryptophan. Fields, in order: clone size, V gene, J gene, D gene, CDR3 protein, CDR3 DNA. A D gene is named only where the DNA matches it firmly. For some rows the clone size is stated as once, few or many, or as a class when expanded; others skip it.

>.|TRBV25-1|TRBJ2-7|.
CASSDWARYEQYF
TGTGCCAGCAGTGACTGGGCAAGGTACGAGCAGTACTTC
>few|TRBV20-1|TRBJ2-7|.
CSARAREGYEQYF
TGCAGTGCTAGAGCCAGGGAAGGGTACGAGCAGTACTTC
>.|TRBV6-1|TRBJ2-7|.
CASSDGFGGPYEQYF
TGTGCCAGCAGTGATGGCTTTGGGGGGCCATACGAGCAGTACTTC
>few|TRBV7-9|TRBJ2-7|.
CASSYLGAEGGCEQYF
TGTGCCAGCAGCTACCTTGGGGCTGAAGGAGGGTGCGAGCAGTACTTC
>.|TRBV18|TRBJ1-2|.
CASSPLSTLGEDGYTF
TGTGCCAGCTCACCACTTTCGACCTTGGGAGAGGATGGCTACACCTTC
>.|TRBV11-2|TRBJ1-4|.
CASSRPASEKLFF
TGTGCCAGCAGCCGGCCGGCGAGTGAAAAACTGTTTTTT
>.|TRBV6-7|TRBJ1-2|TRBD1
CASSYPGQSHGYTF
TGTGCCAGCAGTTACCCGGGACAGTCCCATGGCTACACCTTC
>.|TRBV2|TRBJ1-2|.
CASSEQGKGYTF
TGTGCCAGCAGCGAGCAGGGGAAGGGCTACACCTTC
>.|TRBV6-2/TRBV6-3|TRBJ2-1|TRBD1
CASSRRQGASEQFF
TGTGCCAGCAGTCGACGACAGGGGGCGAGTGAGCAGTTCTTC
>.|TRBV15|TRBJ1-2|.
CATSSTTTGGYTF
TGTGCCACCAGCAGCACAACGACGGGTGGCTACACCTTC
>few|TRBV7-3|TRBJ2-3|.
CASSPSLLSTDTQYF
TGTGCCAGCAGCCCGAGCCTACTAAGCACAGATACGCAGTATTTT
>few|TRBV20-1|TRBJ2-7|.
CSASDSQGPYEQYF
TGCAGTGCTAGTGACTCACAGGGACCATACGAGCAGTACTTC
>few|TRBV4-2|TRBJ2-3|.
CASSQTTYQYGSADTQYF
TGTGCCAGCAGCCAGACGACATATCAATACGGGAGCGCAGATACGCAGTATTTT
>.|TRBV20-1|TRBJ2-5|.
CSARSVQETQYF
TGCAGTGCTAGGAGCGTCCAAGAGACCCAGTACTTC
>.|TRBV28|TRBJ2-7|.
CASSTPASGRSTYEQYF
TGTGCCAGCAGTACCCCAGCCTCGGGACGGTCGACCTACGAGCAGTACTTC
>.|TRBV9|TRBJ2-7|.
CASSGLGRPYEQYF
TGTGCCAGCAGCGGACTGGGGCGGCCCTACGAGCAGTACTTC
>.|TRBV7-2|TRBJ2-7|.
CASSSRGLSYEQYF
TGTGCCAGCAGCTCACGAGGACTGTCCTACGAGCAGTACTTC
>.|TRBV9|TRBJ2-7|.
CASSVSNEQYF
TGTGCCAGCAGCGTTTCCAATGAGCAGTACTTC
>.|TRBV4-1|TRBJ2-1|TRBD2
CASSPGAGGQPYNEQFF
TGCGCCAGCAGTCCTGGGGCGGGAGGACAACCTTACAATGAGCAGTTCTTC
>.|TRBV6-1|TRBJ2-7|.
CASSELSPLSHEQYF
TGTGCCAGCAGTGAACTTTCCCCCTTATCGCACGAGCAGTACTTC
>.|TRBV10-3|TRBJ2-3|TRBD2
CAISAAGGEDTQYF
TGTGCCATCAGTGCGGCGGGAGGGGAAGATACGCAGTATTTT
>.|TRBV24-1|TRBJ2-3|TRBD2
CATSSGTASDTQYF
TGTGCCACCAGCAGCGGGACGGCTTCAGATACGCAGTATTTT
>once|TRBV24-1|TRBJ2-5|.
CGTSEGKETQYF
TGTGGCACCAGTGAGGGGAAAGAGACCCAGTACTTC
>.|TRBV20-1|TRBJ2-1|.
CSARDGANSYNEQFF
TGCAGTGCTAGAGATGGGGCGAACTCCTACAATGAGCAGTTCTTC
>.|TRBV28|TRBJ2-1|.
CASSLRLTSYNEQFF
TGTGCCAGCAGTTTAAGACTCACCTCCTACAATGAGCAGTTCTTC
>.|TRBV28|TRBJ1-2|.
CASLPGALDFYGYTF
TGTGCCAGCCTGCCAGGGGCCCTCGACTTCTATGGCTACACCTTC
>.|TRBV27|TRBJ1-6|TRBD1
CASSLKGTGDLVNSPLHF
TGTGCCAGCAGCTTAAAGGGTACAGGGGATTTGGTGAATTCACCCCTCCACTTT
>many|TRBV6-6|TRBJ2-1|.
CASSSEAINEQFF
TGTGCCAGCAGTTCGGAGGCGATAAATGAGCAGTTCTTC
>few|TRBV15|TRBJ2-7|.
CATSTRTTEIYEQYF
TGTGCCACCAGCACTCGGACAACCGAGATCTACGAGCAGTACTTC
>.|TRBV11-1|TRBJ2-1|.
CASSPWARSSYNEQFF
TGTGCCAGCAGCCCGTGGGCCCGCAGCTCCTACAATGAGCAGTTCTTC
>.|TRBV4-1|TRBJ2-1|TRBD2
CASSSTGGANEQFF
TGCGCCAGCAGCAGTACGGGAGGGGCCAATGAGCAGTTCTTC
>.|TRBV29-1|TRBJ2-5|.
CSVYLVEAQETQYF
TGCAGCGTTTACCTTGTCGAAGCTCAAGAGACCCAGTACTTC
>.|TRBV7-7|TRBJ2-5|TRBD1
CASSFSGQAKETQYF
TGTGCTAGCAGCTTCTCCGGACAGGCCAAAGAGACCCAGTACTTC